Presented here are 26 T cell receptor beta chains from one specimen sequenced in a study of radiotherapy plus CTLA-4 blockade in lung cancer. Produced via immunoSEQ multiplex PCR; TCRdb's table is partial and in-frame only. The sample yields 25,000 to 35,000 clones, more than 60% seen once. The input for sequencing was peripheral blood, taken from a patient treated with radiotherapy plus ipilimumab. The source is a human donor with non-small cell lung cancer who had stable disease on radiotherapy plus ipilimumab.

The rearrangement links TRBV6-5 to TRBJ1-2; 9 bases are shared with TRBD1. V lost 7 bases and J lost 5; bases outside the gene matches: 5. The CDR3 loop spans 13 amino acids. Germline lookup yields CDR1 MNHEY and CDR2 SVGAGI. The CDR3 loop is CASNRDRGYGYTF. CDR3 DNA sequence: TGTGCCAGCAACCGAGACAGGGGGTATGGCTACACCTTC.

The V and J genes are TRBV10-3 and TRBJ1-2; D is possibly TRBD1 (5 bases). Trimming cost V 6 bases and J 2 bases, with 16 bases left between them. The germline gives CDR1 ENHRY, CDR2 SYGVKD. This CDR3 region has 15 residues. The chain's CDR3 is CAIRVQALQNYGYTF. CDR3 bases: TGTGCCATCAGGGTACAGGCCCTGCAAAACTATGGCTACACCTTC.

V is TRBV7-2 and J is TRBJ2-5; TRBD2 matches at 16 bases. CDR3 length equals 15 residues. The germline CDR1 and CDR2 sequences are SGHTA and FQGNSA. After removal of 4 bases from V and 9 bases from J, the junction contained 5 bases not matched to a gene. The CDR3 coding sequence is TGTGCCAGCAGCTCGGGACTAGCGGGGGGGCGGGCCCAGTACTTC. Its protein product is CASSSGLAGGRAQYF.

This chain connects TRBV11-2 to TRBJ1-5; 7 bases fit TRBD1. Trimming took 5 bases from V and 6 from J; bases not matched to a gene: 4. The germline CDR1 and CDR2 sequences are SGHAT and FQNNGV. The CDR3 is 13 amino acids. DNA for the CDR3: TGTGCCAGCAGCACGGGGACAGCTCAGCCCCAGCATTTT. It specifies CASSTGTAQPQHF. The full variable domain, its missing parts supplied by reference TRBV11-2 and TRBJ1-5, is EAGVAQSPRYKIIEKRQSVAFWCNPISGHATLYWYQQILGQGPKLLIQFQNNGVVDDSQLPKDRFSAERLKGVDSTLKIQPAKLEDSAVYLCASSTGTAQPQHFGDGTRLSIL.

The rearrangement links TRBV6-5 to TRBJ1-5; D uncertain. The germline V and J ends were trimmed by 6 bases and 2 bases, with 14 bases remaining between them. CDR1 is MNHEY and CDR2 is SVGAGI in the germline V gene. CDR3 length: 15 amino acids. The CDR3 coding sequence is TGTGCCAGCAGCTCCGTTATTGGGGGCAATCAGCCCCAGCATTTT. The encoded protein is CASSSVIGGNQPQHF.

The CDR3 nucleotides read TGTGCCAGCAGCCTCAACCCGACAGGGTATGGAGGCTACACCTTC. The encoded protein is CASSLNPTGYGGYTF. This chain connects TRBV5-6 to TRBJ1-2; TRBD1 agrees at 7 bases. Germline CDR1 SGHDT, CDR2 YYEEEE. The CDR3 is made up of 15 amino acids. V lost 4 bases, J lost 8 bases, and 14 bases stayed unmatched.

The chain is built from TRBV28 and TRBJ1-2; weak D call: TRBD1 (5 bases). Trimming left V 2 bases short and J 4 bases short, with 14 bases between. The germline V gene has CDR1 MDHEN and CDR2 SYDVKM. The CDR3 is 15 residues long. CDR3 DNA sequence: TGTGCCAGCAGTTTAGGGCAGGGTAGGTCCTATGGCTACACCTTC. This codes for CASSLGQGRSYGYTF.

The CDR3 protein is CASSAQGHYGYTF. DNA for the CDR3: TGTGCCAGCAGCGCACAGGGGCACTATGGCTACACCTTC. The V and J genes are TRBV5-8 and TRBJ1-2, with 7 bases that match TRBD1. Germline CDR1 and CDR2: SGHTS and YDEGEE. J was trimmed by 3 bases and V by 4 bases; bases with no gene match: 3. The CDR3 is 13 amino acids.

The rearrangement links TRBV6-1 to TRBJ2-7; 11 nucleotides line up with TRBD1. CDR1 and CDR2 from the germline V gene are MNHNS and SASEGT. Germline trimming cut 5 bases from V and 6 bases from J; bases unmatched to any gene: 6. CDR3 size: 14 residues. Here the CDR3 reads CASSRRDRGAEQYV. In DNA, the CDR3 is TGTGCCAGCAGTAGGCGGGACAGGGGGGCCGAGCAGTACGTC.

This rearrangement joins TRBV6-1 to TRBJ1-2; 10 positions agree with TRBD1. Germline values: CDR1 MNHNS, CDR2 SASEGT. The CDR3 consists of 15 residues. J lost 5 bases, V lost 7 bases, and 10 bases had no gene match. Written as DNA, the CDR3 is TGTGCCAGCATTAAAACCGGGACAGGGGCTTATGGCTACACCTTC. Protein product: CASIKTGTGAYGYTF.

The chain joins TRBV15 to TRBJ1-5; D remains unclear. The germline V and J ends were trimmed by 1 base and 0 bases, with 7 bases remaining between them. This CDR3 spans 15 amino acids. Germline V CDR1 and CDR2: LNHNV, YYDKDF (reference sequence). The DNA for the CDR3 is TGTGCCACCAGCAGAGTTCCACTTAGCAATCAGCCCCAGCATTTT. Translated: CATSRVPLSNQPQHF.

The rearrangement uses TRBV10-2 and TRBJ1-5; no definite D call. CDR1 is WSHSY, CDR2 SAAADI, per germline. Between the trimmed V and J ends, which lost 2 bases and 4 bases, there was a span of 6 bases. The CDR3 runs to 13 residues. The CDR3 DNA sequence: TGCGCCAGCAGTGAGGCTGCAAATCAGCCCCAGCATTTT. It specifies CASSEAANQPQHF.

This chain's CDR3 is CASSYPAGGGTDTQYF. Here the CDR3 DNA reads TGTGCCAGCAGTTACCCGGCGGGGGGGGGCACAGATACGCAGTATTTT. The chain uses TRBV7-9 and TRBJ2-3; TRBD2 matches at 9 bases. CDR3 length: 16 amino acids. The V gene end was trimmed by 6 bases and the J gene end by 1 base; junction bases not matched to a gene: 8. Germline CDR1 is SEHNR and CDR2 is FQNEAQ (reference sequence).

J is TRBJ2-1 and V is TRBV6-6; D is possibly TRBD1 (6 bases). Trimming took 6 bases from V and 5 from J, leaving 11 bases between them. The CDR3 totals 13 residues. Germline V CDR1 and CDR2: MNHNY, SVGAGI (reference sequence). CDR3 nucleotides: TGTGCCAGCAGATATAGGGGGAACAATGAGCAGTTCTTC. Its translation is CASRYRGNNEQFF.

This chain links TRBV25-1 with TRBJ1-2; D unclear. V lost 4 bases and J 0 bases, leaving 6 bases between the germline ends. In germline, CDR1 is MGHDK, CDR2 SYGVNS. This CDR3 is 13 amino acids long. For the CDR3, the DNA is TGTGCCAGCAGTGCGGGCCCTAACTATGGCTACACCTTC. Amino acids: CASSAGPNYGYTF.

V gene TRBV27 combines with J gene TRBJ2-2; TRBD1 aligns across 8 bases. The germline V gene has CDR1 MNHEY and CDR2 SMNVEV (reference sequence). The CDR3 has 15 residues. Trimming cost V 10 bases and J 1 base; bases outside gene matches: 8. CDR3 DNA: TGTGCCATAAGGACCGGGACAGGGAACACCGGGGAGCTGTTTTTT. Protein sequence: CAIRTGTGNTGELFF.

The rearrangement links TRBV19 to TRBJ2-5; TRBD2 matches at 13 bases. V was pared by 4 bases and J by 3 bases, with 5 bases of the junction left unmatched. CDR3 length: 16 amino acids. Germline lookup yields CDR1 LNHDA and CDR2 SQIVND (reference sequence). CDR3 bases: TGTGCCAGTAGTACCCGGACTAGCGGGGGAAAAGAGACCCAGTACTTC. Amino acids: CASSTRTSGGKETQYF.

The V gene is TRBV15, the J gene TRBJ1-2; maybe TRBD1 (6 bases). The ends were cut back, 3 bases at V and 5 bases at J, with 13 bases in the middle. The V gene's germline CDR1 is LNHNV and CDR2 YYDKDF (reference sequence). The CDR3 consists of 14 residues. The CDR3 nucleotides are TGTGCCACCAGCAGGGACAGCGCTTCTTATGGCTACACCTTC. Protein sequence: CATSRDSASYGYTF.

J is TRBJ1-1 and V is TRBV6-5; no definite D call. This CDR3 is built from 11 residues. Germline V gene data show CDR1 as MNHEY and CDR2 as SVGAGI. V was clipped by 8 bases and J by 3 bases, with 7 bases between them. The CDR3 spells CASARHTEAFF. DNA for the CDR3: TGTGCCAGCGCTCGACACACTGAAGCTTTCTTT.

This chain links TRBV4-1 with TRBJ2-7; TRBD2 might be the D (6 bases). The CDR3 length is 13 residues. CDR1 is MGHRA and CDR2 is YSYEKL in the germline V gene. The CDR3 here is CASSGRIEGEQYV. Written as DNA, the CDR3 is TGTGCCAGCAGCGGGCGAATTGAGGGCGAGCAGTACGTC.

V and J are TRBV19 and TRBJ1-6; 9 bases fit TRBD1. Trimming took 6 bases from V and 7 from J; bases not matched to a gene: 4. CDR3 length: 14 residues. CDR1 is LNHDA, CDR2 SQIVND, per germline (reference sequence). Here the CDR3 reads CASSVGQGNSPLHF. Written as DNA, the CDR3 is TGTGCCAGTAGCGTCGGACAGGGGAATTCACCCCTCCACTTT.

This clone is labeled as large. The rearrangement uses TRBV10-3 and TRBJ1-3, with D unclear. Trimming took off 9 bases at V and 4 bases at J, with 16 bases between the two ends. Per germline, CDR1 ENHRY and CDR2 SYGVKD. The CDR3 runs to 14 residues. This CDR3 is CAIAPERSGNTIYF. In DNA, the CDR3 is TGTGCCATTGCTCCCGAACGCTCCGGAAACACCATATATTTT.

The CDR3 sequence: CASSSPGGYSGNTIYF. DNA of the CDR3: TGTGCCAGCAGTTCCCCCGGGGGCTACTCTGGAAACACCATATATTTT. V usage is TRBV28 and J usage is TRBJ1-3, with D perhaps matching TRBD1 (6 bases). V was clipped by 4 bases and J by 0 bases, with 13 bases between them. CDR3 size: 16 residues. Germline assignment: CDR1 MDHEN and CDR2 SYDVKM.

The chain employs TRBV18 and TRBJ1-1, with 8 bases lining up with TRBD1. Trimming cost V 2 bases and J 5 bases; bases outside gene matches: 7. The germline gives CDR1 KGHSH, CDR2 LQKENI. The CDR3 is made up of 15 amino acids. The CDR3 spells CASSPEAGGRTEAFF. In DNA, the CDR3 is TGTGCCAGCTCACCAGAGGCAGGGGGCCGTACTGAAGCTTTCTTT.

The J gene is TRBJ1-2, the V gene TRBV25-1; D is ambiguous. V lost 4 bases and J lost 2, with 20 bases in between. The CDR3 extends over 17 amino acids. CDR1 and CDR2 from the germline V gene are MGHDK and SYGVNS. CDR3 in amino acids: CASSARIFASFNYGYTF. The CDR3 DNA follows: TGTGCCAGCAGTGCAAGGATCTTTGCCTCCTTCAACTATGGCTACACCTTC.

The rearrangement uses TRBV2 and TRBJ1-5; D may be TRBD1 (5 bases). Deletions cut 4 bases from V and 1 base from J, with 11 bases between. The germline CDR1 and CDR2 sequences are SNHLY and FYNNEI. The CDR3 runs 15 residues. In DNA, the CDR3 is TGTGCCAGCAGTGCGGGCAGGGTGAGCAATCAGCCCCAGCATTTT. Translating gives CASSAGRVSNQPQHF.